Listed here is a single T cell receptor (beta chain). This clonotype was counted a single time. Its target antigen remains unknown. Germline and junction disagree at one end, which may indicate a read error. In the study, sorted CD4+ and CD8+ blood T cells from patients with severe aplastic anemia and from healthy subjects underwent deep sequencing of TCR repertoires. Ficoll-Paque density gradient centrifugation was used to isolate peripheral blood mononuclear cells. CD4+ and CD8+ T cells were sorted by FACS or magnetic beads before DNA extraction. Taken from cysteine to phenylalanine, the CDR3 has 14 residues. Kept here is only the CDR3 DNA, which spans 42 bases and is read in frame from base 1. Per the germline V gene, MNHEY is the CDR1 and SVGAGI is the CDR2. Profiling of TCR beta VDJ combinations and CDR3 sequences used genomic DNA as the template. An Illumina HiSeq 2000 was the platform used for TCR repertoire sequencing. On the authors' methods: Repertoires were assessed using TRBV/TRBJ rearrangement plots, CDR3 size and DJ length profiles, and Simpson's diversity index. The most abundant DNA sequence in the deep sequencing data was defined as the immunodominant clone. CDR3 amino acid sequences were screened for sharing across subjects and were compared with published repertoires and the VDJdb database. Using fastp at Q25 and MiXCR, TCRdb reprocessed the public reads and kept productive beta chains. CDR3 protein sequences are deduplicated, and each keeps its most common genes and DNA. The V and J calls reflect TCRdb's pipeline rather than the authors' work. Counted in this sample were just over 400,000 distinct CDR3 sequences; 55% to 70% of them appeared once. The ten top clones hold 4% of the sample.

The entry originates in a study of CD8+CD57+ T cells in acquired aplastic anemia listed by TCRdb under 2018. Describing the broader study: Extracted DNA from sorted CD4+ and CD8+ cells averaged about 2.9 ug, ranging from roughly 0.2 to 30 ug. Mean read counts for healthy donor samples were about 10 million for CD4+ cells and about 12 million for CD8+ cells. Results and caveats for the whole study, not just this receptor: Between patients and healthy controls, no significant difference in CD8+ Simpson's diversity was found (P=0.060). Roughly 30 CD8+ CDR3 sequences were found to be shared between patients and controls, but these sequences appeared to be highly expressed in patients and within the immunodominant clones of the patients.

This TCR derives from a human donor in good health, serving as a control. The rearrangement combines TRBV6-5 with TRBJ1-2, and TRBD1 matches 7 of the central bases. What was sequenced was sorted CD4+, CD8+, or CD8+CD57+ T cells (not recorded which) from PBMCs. The CDR3 reads CASSSTGNLYDYTF. The sequenced DNA is TGTGCCAGCAGTTCGACAGGGAACCTCTATGACTACACCTTC.